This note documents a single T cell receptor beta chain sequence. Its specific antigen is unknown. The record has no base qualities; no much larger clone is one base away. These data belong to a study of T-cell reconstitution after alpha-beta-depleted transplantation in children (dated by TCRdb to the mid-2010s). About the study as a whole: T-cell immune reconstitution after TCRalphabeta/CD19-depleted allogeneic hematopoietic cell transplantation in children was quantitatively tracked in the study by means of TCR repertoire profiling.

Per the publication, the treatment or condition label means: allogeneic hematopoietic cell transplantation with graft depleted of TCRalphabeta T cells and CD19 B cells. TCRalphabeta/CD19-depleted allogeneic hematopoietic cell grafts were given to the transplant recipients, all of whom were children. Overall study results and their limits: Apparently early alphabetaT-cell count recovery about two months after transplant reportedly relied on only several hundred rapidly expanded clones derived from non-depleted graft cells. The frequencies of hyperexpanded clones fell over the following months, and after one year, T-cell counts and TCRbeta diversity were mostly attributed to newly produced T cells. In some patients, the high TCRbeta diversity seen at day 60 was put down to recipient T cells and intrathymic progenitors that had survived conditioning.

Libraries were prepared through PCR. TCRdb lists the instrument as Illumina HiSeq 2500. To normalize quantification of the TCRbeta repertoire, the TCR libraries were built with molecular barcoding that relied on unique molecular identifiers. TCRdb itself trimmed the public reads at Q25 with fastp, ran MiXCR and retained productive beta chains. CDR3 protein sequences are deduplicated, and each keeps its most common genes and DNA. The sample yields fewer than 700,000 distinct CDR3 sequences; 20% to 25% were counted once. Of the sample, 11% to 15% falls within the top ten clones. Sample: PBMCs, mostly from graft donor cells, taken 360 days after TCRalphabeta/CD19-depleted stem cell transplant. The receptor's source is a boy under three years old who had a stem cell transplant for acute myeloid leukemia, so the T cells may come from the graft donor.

CDR3 loop: CASTQPQHF. The nucleotide sequence is TGTGCCAGCACACAGCCCCAGCATTTT. Recombination linked TRBV7-2 to TRBJ1-5; no D gene can be assigned with confidence. Sequences SGHTA (CDR1) and FQGNSA (CDR2) are obtained from the germline V gene. The CDR3, cysteine through phenylalanine, is 9 amino acids long. Left in the record is the CDR3 DNA by itself, 27 bases read in frame from the first base. V is pared back by 7 bases and J by 7 bases, with 2 bases lying between the germline termini.